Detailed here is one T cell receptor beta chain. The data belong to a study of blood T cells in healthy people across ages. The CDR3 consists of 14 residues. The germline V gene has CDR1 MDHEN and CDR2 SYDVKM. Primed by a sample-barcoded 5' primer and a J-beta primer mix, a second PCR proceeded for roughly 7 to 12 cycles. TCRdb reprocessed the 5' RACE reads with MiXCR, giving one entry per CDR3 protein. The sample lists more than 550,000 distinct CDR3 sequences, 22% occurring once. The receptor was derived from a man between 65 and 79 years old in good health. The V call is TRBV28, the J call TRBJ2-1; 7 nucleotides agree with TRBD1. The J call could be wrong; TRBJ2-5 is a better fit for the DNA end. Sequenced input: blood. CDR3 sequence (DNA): TGTGCCAGCAGTCCTGGGGGACAGCAAGAGACCCAGTACTTC. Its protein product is CASSPGGQQETQYF.